This T cell receptor beta chain originates from a study of T cell clones after liver transplantation (dated by TCRdb to the late 2010s). Study-wide context: The samples were obtained from ITN030ST, a randomized trial that attempted immunosuppression withdrawal within 2 years after liver transplantation. Donor-reactive T cell clones were identified by TCRbeta sequencing following a pre-transplant mixed lymphocyte reaction and were subsequently tracked in post-transplant blood. As an antigen-independent comparator for the donor-reactive sequences, third party-reactive TCRbeta sequences from pre-transplant MLRs were identified as well. Of the eight recipients, a few were HCV-positive, while the remaining recipients had been transplanted for non-autoimmune, non-viral indications. Until randomization at 12-24 months post-transplant, subjects were given standard immunosuppression, with no induction therapy. To count as tolerant, a recipient had to stay completely off immunosuppression for at least one year without liver enzymes climbing beyond twice the upper limit of normal. Blood samples were collected pre-transplant, pre-randomization before withdrawal, and post-randomization after either full withdrawal or failed withdrawal. A cohort of 8 liver transplant recipients was studied, of whom 3 were classified as tolerant and 5 as non-tolerant. The paper as a whole reports these results and caveats: Donor-reactive sequences decreased more than third party-reactive sequences, which suggests partial antigen-specific deletion that was not related to withdrawal success. Once repertoire turnover was taken into account, donor-reactive detection showed a significant reduction for CD4 in 7 of 8 subjects and for CD8 in 8 of 8. Without allograft tissue specimens, donor-reactive T cells may have migrated into the graft rather than being deleted. A significant post-transplant decrease in circulating donor-reactive CD4 TCRbeta sequences was observed in most of the 8 subjects, irrespective of tolerance or HCV status. The conclusions were considered preliminary, being limited by small, heterogeneous patient numbers and non-standardized post-transplant time points. In two subjects, low numbers of available donor cells limited the measurable donor-reactive repertoire.

Using immunoSEQ, frozen genomic DNA was subjected to high-throughput TCRbeta CDR3 sequencing, a process that included PCR amplification, mapping, bias correction and internal controls. As for the original processing: Only productive rearrangements were retained, with each unique TCRbeta sequence defined by its CDR3 nucleotide sequence together with its V and J gene. For classification of a sequence as donor-reactive, at least 5-fold expansion in CFSE-low cells relative to unstimulated pre-transplant cells and a frequency of at least 0.01% were required. Minimum frequency thresholds were set for each subject based on the unstimulated sample with the lowest template count, ensuring at least 90% detection power. Jensen-Shannon divergence between the top 1000 TCRbeta sequences post-transplant and pre-transplant was used to measure repertoire turnover. Two-sided Fisher's exact tests were used to test for changes in the detection of donor-reactive sequences. Not all clones reach the TCRdb copy of this immuneACCESS table, which keeps in-frame sequences only. Checked studies attribute under half of the gap to unresolved V genes and leave the rest unexplained. That table gives V, J and clone size, and the DNA gave D and trimming. The table for this sample lists tens of thousands of clones; about 84% of them were counted only once. The top ten constitute approximately 0.47% of the sample.

Unstimulated PBMCs, after thawing, were stained for CD3, CD4 and CD8 and then FACS-sorted into CD3+CD4+ and CD3+CD8+ populations. All 8 studied subjects were randomized to withdrawal of immunosuppression. The Qiagen DNeasy Blood and Tissue Kit was used for genomic DNA isolation. A note on this clone: No cognate antigen has been identified for it. Base qualities are not provided; no much larger clone lies one nucleotide away.

Per the germline V gene (reference sequence), LNHDA is the CDR1 and SQIVND is the CDR2. V loses 3 bases of germline sequence and J loses 1 base, and the interval between the two ends is 8 bases. Inclusive of the bounding cysteine and phenylalanine, the CDR3 is 14 residues long. Only CDR3 DNA remains: 42 bases, in frame from the first base. Sequencing was performed on CD4+ T cells from blood, taken 45 to 46 months after liver transplant. The chain uses TRBV19 and TRBJ2-3; the D gene is perhaps TRBD2, on 5 matching bases. This TCR was sampled from a human patient who received a liver transplant. Following transplantation, T cells from the graft donor may be among those present. The CDR3 is CASSMRAGTDTQYF. The nucleotides read TGTGCCAGTAGTATGAGAGCGGGCACAGATACGCAGTATTTT.